Each of the 17 T cell receptor beta chains below was sequenced from the same sample in a study of a mutant IDH1 vaccine in newly diagnosed glioma. Noted time point: week 5, during vaccination. Topical imiquimod was applied with each vaccine dose, which held 300 ug of mutant IDH1 20-mer peptide. The method was immunoSEQ multiplex PCR; TCRdb's version includes in-frame clones alone and lacks a portion of them. Altogether 75,000 to 85,000 clones are present, about 91% being singletons, with the ten largest covering just over 0.55%. These receptors' antigens are unknown. The input for sequencing was PBMCs, taken from a glioma patient whose treatment included an IDH1 peptide vaccine. The receptors shown here come from a woman between 50 and 59 years old with glioma.

This sequence joins TRBV28 and TRBJ1-2, with D maybe TRBD1 (5 bases). Germline V CDR1 and CDR2: MDHEN, SYDVKM. Trimming cost V 10 bases and J 2 bases, with 23 bases left between them. The CDR3 consists of 16 residues. CDR3 DNA: TGTGCCACCCAGCAGGGCGCACGGGACGGCAACTATGGCTACACCTTC. Protein sequence: CATQQGARDGNYGYTF.

V and J are TRBV5-1 and TRBJ2-7; D is undetermined. Trimming left V 4 bases short and J 0 bases short, with 14 bases between. Germline CDR1 is SGHRS and CDR2 is YFSETQ. CDR3 length: 15 residues. The DNA of the CDR3 is TGCGCCAGCAGCGCTGGACCAACCGACTCCTACGAGCAGTACTTC. Translated: CASSAGPTDSYEQYF. The full variable domain, with the rest looked up from reference TRBV5-1 and TRBJ2-7, is KAGVTQTPRYLIKTRGQQVTLSCSPISGHRSVSWYQQTPGQGLQFLFEYFSETQRNKGNFPGRFSGRQFSNSRSEMNVSTLELGDSALYLCASSAGPTDSYEQYFGPGTRLTVT.

The J gene is TRBJ2-1, the V gene TRBV5-4, with 7 bases fitting TRBD2. CDR1 is SGHNT and CDR2 is YYREEE in the germline V gene (reference sequence). CDR3 length: 15 residues. V lost 1 base, J lost 4 bases, and 5 bases stayed unmatched. The DNA for the CDR3 is TGTGCCAGCAGCTTGTGGGGGAGGGGTTACAATGAGCAGTTCTTC. Protein product: CASSLWGRGYNEQFF.

CDR3 sequence: CASSPLAGVTYEQYF. The CDR3 nucleotides are TGTGCCAGCTCACCACTAGCGGGAGTGACCTACGAGCAGTACTTC. This chain joins TRBV18 and TRBJ2-7, with 9 bases matching TRBD2. In germline, CDR1 is KGHSH, CDR2 LQKENI. The V and J ends lost 1 base and 2 bases, in that order; junction bases with no gene match: 3. The CDR3 consists of 15 residues.

The rearrangement uses TRBV5-8 and TRBJ2-5; D ambiguous. The length of the CDR3 is 17 residues. The germline V gene has CDR1 SGHTS and CDR2 YDEGEE. V dropped 1 base and J dropped 5 bases, with 21 bases sitting between them. The CDR3 DNA follows: TGTGCCAGCAGCTTGAAAGTAACGGTCCGCGTTAGGGAGACCCAGTACTTC. Protein: CASSLKVTVRVRETQYF.

The gene calls are TRBV5-1 and TRBJ1-2; D unresolved. The germline V and J ends were trimmed by 4 bases and 0 bases, with 10 bases remaining between them. The CDR3 consists of 14 residues. Germline CDR1 and CDR2: SGHRS and YFSETQ. CDR3 residues: CASSEVTANYGYTF. CDR3 coding DNA: TGCGCCAGCAGCGAAGTGACCGCTAACTATGGCTACACCTTC.

The V and J genes are TRBV18 and TRBJ1-2, with D perhaps matching TRBD1 (6 bases). The V gene's germline CDR1 is KGHSH and CDR2 LQKENI. V was shortened by 5 bases and J by 4 bases, with 17 bases between the two germline ends. The CDR3 is 15 amino acids. For the CDR3, the DNA is TGTGCCAGCTCATCCCGGACAGAAATTTCCTATGGCTACACCTTC. It encodes CASSSRTEISYGYTF.

This clone has only a few counts. The V and J genes are TRBV7-8 and TRBJ1-5; D unclear. Trimming cost V 5 bases and J 5 bases, with 28 bases left between them. CDR1 and CDR2 from the germline V gene are SGHVS and FQNEAQ. The CDR3 runs 19 residues. CDR3 bases: TGTGCCAGCAGCGACTCATTAAAGCGGGGAGGCAGCTTCGATCAGCCCCAGCATTTT. Its translation is CASSDSLKRGGSFDQPQHF.

The chain couples TRBV10-2 to TRBJ1-2; 10 nucleotides align to TRBD1. This CDR3 region has 15 residues. Germline V lookup: CDR1 WSHSY, CDR2 SAAADI. The V segment lost 3 bases and the J segment 7 bases; nucleotides outside the gene matches: 8. The CDR3 reads CASSEPGTGVRGYTF. The DNA for the CDR3 is TGCGCCAGCAGTGAACCCGGGACAGGGGTGCGTGGCTACACCTTC.

CDR3 in amino acids: CASSLRTIQETQYF. CDR3 sequence (DNA): TGTGCCAGCAGCTTAAGGACCATCCAAGAGACCCAGTACTTC. The V and J genes are TRBV11-1 and TRBJ2-5; D is ambiguous. The germline V gene encodes CDR1 SGHAT and CDR2 FQDESV (reference sequence). CDR3 length: 14 residues. V shed 2 bases and J shed 1 base, with 8 bases lying between them.

CDR3 amino acids: CASSFWLDGSNEQFF. CDR3 bases: TGTGCCAGCAGCTTTTGGCTAGACGGGTCCAATGAGCAGTTCTTC. The rearrangement uses TRBV7-9 and TRBJ2-1; no clear D. The CDR3 contains 15 residues. CDR1 is SEHNR, CDR2 FQNEAQ, per germline (reference sequence). V was pared by 3 bases and J by 6 bases, with 15 bases between.

The rearrangement uses TRBV10-3 and TRBJ1-6; D call uncertain. Trimming pared 7 bases from V and 8 bases from J, leaving 15 bases between. CDR3 length equals 14 residues. Germline CDR1 ENHRY, CDR2 SYGVKD. The CDR3 protein is CAITPSKIDSPLHF. The CDR3 DNA reads TGTGCCATCACCCCCAGTAAGATCGATTCACCCCTCCACTTT.

V and J are TRBV30 and TRBJ1-6; D remains ambiguous. V dropped 1 base and J dropped 10 bases, with 11 bases sitting between them. This CDR3 has 13 amino acids. Germline CDR1 reads GTSNPN; CDR2 reads SVGIG (reference sequence). Here the CDR3 DNA reads TGTGCCTGGAGTGCAGTGGCCTTGTCACCCCTCCACTTT. Protein product: CAWSAVALSPLHF.

This rearrangement joins TRBV9 to TRBJ2-5; no reliable D call. The J call is uncertain, as TRBJ2-7 better fits the DNA end. The germline CDR1 and CDR2 sequences are SGDLS and YYNGEE. This CDR3 is 14 amino acids long. CDR3 amino acids: CASSVVGTSYEQYF. The CDR3 nucleotides are TGTGCCAGCAGCGTAGTCGGTACCTCCTACGAGCAGTACTTC.

Note on this clone: Other DNA sequences in the same sample also yield this CDR3. The CDR3, as DNA: TGTGCCAGCAGTGAACAATTAATAGCCAAAAACATTCAGTACTTC. It translates to CASSEQLIAKNIQYF. The chain combines TRBV6-1 with TRBJ2-4; D ambiguous. The V and J ends lost 2 bases and 0 bases respectively, with 8 bases between them. CDR1 MNHNS and CDR2 SASEGT come from the germline V gene. The CDR3 has 15 residues.

The chain employs TRBV28 and TRBJ1-2; no firm D call. Between the trimmed V and J ends, which lost 2 bases and 8 bases, there was a span of 18 bases. CDR3 size: 15 residues. Germline V CDR1 and CDR2: MDHEN, SYDVKM. DNA of the CDR3: TGTGCCAGCAGTTTAAGCGACACTACTTGGGGAGGCTACACCTTC. As protein: CASSLSDTTWGGYTF.

This rearrangement joins TRBV9 to TRBJ1-4; 9 bases map to TRBD1. Germline-derived CDR1 and CDR2 are SGDLS and YYNGEE. The length of the CDR3 is 16 residues. J gave up 4 bases and V 3 bases, and 7 bases lay outside the gene matches. CDR3 nucleotides: TGTGCCAGCAGCGCGACACCGGGACAGGGTAATGAAAAACTGTTTTTT. This codes for CASSATPGQGNEKLFF.